This TCR beta chain came from a study of blood T cell repertoires in COVID-19. Sequenced by immunoSEQ multiplex PCR; TCRdb stores in-frame clones only, minus some. In the table there are fewer than 150,000 clones, around four fifths of which are singletons. In its sample, this clone was seen a few times. The same CDR3 also results from other DNA sequences found in this sample. CDR1 and CDR2 (germline): SNHLY, FYNNEI. The V gene lost 2 bases and the J gene lost 4 bases, with 8 bases spanning the gap. The CDR3 has 13 amino acids. The specimen was PBMCs or T cells enriched from blood (not recorded which). The chain recombines TRBV2 with TRBJ1-2; TRBD1 might be the D (5 bases). The receptor was isolated from a man between 25 and 39 years old who had recovered from COVID-19. In DNA, the CDR3 is TGTGCCAGCAGTGAACGGCAGGGCTATGGCTACACCTTC. Its protein product is CASSERQGYGYTF.